Listed below are T cell receptor beta chains from one sample, sequenced in a study of T cell changes during pregnancy in multiple sclerosis. Generated by immunoSEQ multiplex PCR, the TCRdb table keeps only in-frame clones and is missing some. The sample holds 30,000 to 50,000 clones, about 92% seen once. The material sequenced was CD4+ T cells from peripheral blood mononuclear cells, taken in the third trimester of pregnancy. These TCRs come from a female donor with multiple sclerosis, enrolled in a pregnancy study. Each CDR3 is given with its conserved first and last residue. Each record gives: J gene, clone size, V gene, D gene, CDR3 DNA, CDR3 protein. D genes are given only for firm matches. Rows may omit the clone size; those that give it use once, few, many or a size class.

>TRBJ2-7|few|TRBV18|TRBD1
TGTGCCAGCTCACGGGGGACAGGGGGACCCTACGAGCAGTACTTC
CASSRGTGGPYEQYF
>TRBJ2-7|NA|TRBV30|NA
TGTGCCTGGAGCCTAGGAAACTACGAGCAGTACTTC
CAWSLGNYEQYF
>TRBJ2-3|NA|TRBV10-3|NA
TGTGCCATCAGTGACAACCCAGGGGATACGCAGTATTTT
CAISDNPGDTQYF
>TRBJ2-4|NA|TRBV28|NA
TGTGCCAGCAGTCCCCCCCGGGGTAGCAGAGCCAAAAACATTCAGTACTTC
CASSPPRGSRAKNIQYF
>TRBJ2-3|once|TRBV9|NA
TGTGCCAGCAGCGAGGGGGGCACAGATACGCAGTATTTT
CASSEGGTDTQYF
>TRBJ1-1|NA|TRBV7-2|NA
TGTGCCAGCAGCTTATTCCCGGTGAACACTGAAGCTTTCTTT
CASSLFPVNTEAFF
>TRBJ2-2|once|TRBV28|TRBD1
TGTGCCAGCAGTCTGGGACAGGGGATCACCGGGGAGCTGTTTTTT
CASSLGQGITGELFF
>TRBJ1-5|NA|TRBV7-2|NA
TGTGCCAGCAGCTTATCCCGGGGGGGCAATCAGCCCCAGCATTTT
CASSLSRGGNQPQHF
>TRBJ1-1|NA|TRBV18|NA
TGTGCCAGCTCACCCACAGGGCGGATGAACACTGAAGCTTTCTTT
CASSPTGRMNTEAFF
>TRBJ1-2|NA|TRBV20-1|NA
TGCAGTGCTGCTCAGGCATATGGCTACACCTTC
CSAAQAYGYTF
>TRBJ1-2|once|TRBV10-3|NA
TGTGCCATCAGTATGACGGAACAGGGCGGGTATGGCTACACCTTC
CAISMTEQGGYGYTF
>TRBJ1-1|NA|TRBV7-2|NA
TGTGCCAGCACCACGCGGGACAACACTGAAGCTTTCTTT
CASTTRDNTEAFF
>TRBJ1-2|NA|TRBV6-5|NA
TGTGCCAGCAGTTCCAGGGAAGCCAACTATGGCTACACCTTC
CASSSREANYGYTF
>TRBJ2-6|NA|TRBV7-9|NA
TGTGCCAGCAGCTTAGACAGGGGCCCACCGCGGGGTGGGGCCAACGTCCTGACTTTC
CASSLDRGPPRGGANVLTF
>TRBJ1-2|NA|TRBV9|TRBD1
TGTGCCAGCAGCGAGCCCAGACAGGGGGCAAGCTATGGCTACACCTTC
CASSEPRQGASYGYTF
>TRBJ2-7|NA|TRBV5-6|TRBD2
TGTGCCAGCAGGACGTGGTCTAGCGGGAGCGCCTACGAGCAGTACTTC
CASRTWSSGSAYEQYF
>TRBJ2-1|NA|TRBV7-2|NA
TGTGCCAGCAGCTTAAATCAGGGCGAGGAGCAGTTCTTC
CASSLNQGEEQFF
>TRBJ2-7|NA|TRBV5-1|TRBD1
TGCGCCAGCAGCTTGGGGCTGGGCTCACTACAGGGGGGATCCTACGAGCAGTACTTC
CASSLGLGSLQGGSYEQYF
>TRBJ2-7|once|TRBV19|TRBD2
TGTGCCAGTAGTATACCAAGGACTAGCGGGAGCCACGAGCGGTACTTC
CASSIPRTSGSHERYF
>TRBJ2-1|NA|TRBV7-9|NA
TGTGCCAGCAGCTTAGCGGGAGGATACAATGAGCAGTTCTTC
CASSLAGGYNEQFF
>TRBJ2-1|NA|TRBV19|TRBD2
TGTGCCAGTAGTATAGGGGAAAGCGGGAGGGTTCCTAATGAGCAGTTCTTC
CASSIGESGRVPNEQFF
>TRBJ2-5|NA|TRBV29-1|TRBD2
TGCAGCGTTGTGGCTAGCGGACTGACAGAGACCCAGTACTTC
CSVVASGLTETQYF
>TRBJ1-5|NA|TRBV19|TRBD1
TGTGCCAGTAGTTACGGACAGGGTGGGAGCAATCAGCCCCAGCATTTT
CASSYGQGGSNQPQHF
>TRBJ2-1|NA|TRBV10-2|TRBD1
TGCGCCAGCAGTGAGGCAGGGGGACGTAGCAATGAGCAGTTCTTC
CASSEAGGRSNEQFF
>TRBJ1-1|NA|TRBV18|TRBD1
TGTGCCAGCTCACCCGGACAGGGGGGCACTGAAGCTTTCTTT
CASSPGQGGTEAFF